One sample yielded the 9 T cell receptor beta chains listed below, sequenced in a study of blood T cell repertoires in COVID-19. Sequenced by immunoSEQ multiplex PCR; TCRdb stores in-frame clones only, minus some. The table lists about 59,000 clones, less than 85% of them singletons. Specimen: peripheral blood. Source of these receptors: a human donor in a cohort sampled during active COVID-19.

V gene TRBV28 combines with J gene TRBJ1-5; a possible D gene is TRBD1 (6 bases). Looked up from germline, CDR1 is MDHEN and CDR2 is SYDVKM. Trimming removed 3 bases at V and 7 bases at J, with 13 bases between. The length of the CDR3 is 14 residues. The CDR3 loop reads CASSFGGGSQPQHF. For the CDR3, the DNA is TGTGCCAGCAGTTTTGGGGGGGGCAGCCAGCCCCAGCATTTT.

The V and J genes are TRBV5-8 and TRBJ2-2, with 7 bases identical to TRBD2. Germline assignment: CDR1 SGHTS and CDR2 YDEGEE. The length of the CDR3 is 15 residues. After removal of 2 bases from V and 1 base from J, the junction contained 2 bases not matched to a gene. CDR3 amino acids: CASSFAGENTGELFF. The CDR3 DNA is TGTGCCAGCAGCTTTGCGGGAGAGAACACCGGGGAGCTGTTTTTT.

The chain employs TRBV6-2 or TRBV6-3 and TRBJ1-5; the D gene is possibly TRBD1 (5 bases). V lost 6 bases and J lost 4, with 19 bases in between. Per germline, CDR1 MNHEY and CDR2 SVGEGT. The CDR3 extends over 16 amino acids. CDR3 residues: CASSPRGGVTNQPQHF. As DNA, the CDR3 is TGTGCCAGCAGCCCTCGGGGGGGGGTTACGAATCAGCCCCAGCATTTT.

The V and J genes are TRBV21-1 and TRBJ1-2; the table's D call, TRBD1, was not checked against the DNA. TRBV21-1 is flagged as a pseudogene. This CDR3 comprises 16 residues. CDR3 bases: TGTGCCAGCAGCCCTCCCCGCGACAGAGCCAACTATGGCTACACCTTC. It is translated as CASSPPRDRANYGYTF.

The V and J genes are TRBV6-2 or TRBV6-3 and TRBJ2-7, with D possibly being TRBD1 (6 bases). This CDR3 has 13 residues. Germline V lookup: CDR1 MNHEY, CDR2 SVGEGT. Deletions cut 6 bases from V and 2 bases from J, with 11 bases between. CDR3: CASSWGQTYEQYF. The CDR3 DNA follows: TGTGCCAGCAGCTGGGGGCAGACCTACGAGCAGTACTTC.

The V gene is TRBV24-1, the J gene TRBJ1-5; 11 positions match TRBD1. The CDR3 extends over 16 amino acids. J lost 4 bases, V lost 4 bases, and 5 bases had no gene match. CDR1 and CDR2 from the germline V gene are KGHDR and SFDVKD. The CDR3 here is CATSEGDRGSNQPQHF. CDR3 sequence (DNA): TGTGCCACCAGTGAGGGGGACAGGGGGTCGAATCAGCCCCAGCATTTT.

The V and J genes are TRBV6-5 and TRBJ2-2; no firm D call. The CDR3 sequence is 15 residues long. Trimming took 0 bases from V and 3 from J, leaving 8 bases between them. The germline V gene has CDR1 MNHEY and CDR2 SVGAGI. The CDR3 region is CASSYSIHYTGELFF. The CDR3 nucleotides are TGTGCCAGCAGTTACTCGATACATTACACCGGGGAGCTGTTTTTT.

J is TRBJ1-6 and V is TRBV30; TRBD1 matches at 9 bases. Germline V gene sequence: CDR1 GTSNPN, CDR2 SVGIG (reference sequence). The length of the CDR3 is 14 residues. V gave up 4 bases and J gave up 7 bases; unmatched junction bases: 5. The CDR3 DNA follows: TGTGCCTGGAATTCGGGACAGGGAAATTCACCCCTCCACTTT. As protein: CAWNSGQGNSPLHF. Variable domain in full (rest from reference TRBV30 and TRBJ1-6): SQTIHQWPATLVQPVGSPLSLECTVEGTSNPNLYWYRQAAGRGLQLLFYSVGIGQISSEVPQNLSASRPQDRQFILSSKKLLLSDSGFYLCAWNSGQGNSPLHFGNGTRLTVT.

The V call is TRBV10-3, the J call TRBJ2-7; 7 positions match TRBD1. Germline V gene data show CDR1 as ENHRY and CDR2 as SYGVKD. The ends lost 5 bases at V and 6 bases at J; junction bases unmatched: 7. The CDR3 totals 13 residues. CDR3 DNA: TGTGCCATCAGTCCACAGGGGTCGGGCGAGCAGTACTTC. Translation: CAISPQGSGEQYF.